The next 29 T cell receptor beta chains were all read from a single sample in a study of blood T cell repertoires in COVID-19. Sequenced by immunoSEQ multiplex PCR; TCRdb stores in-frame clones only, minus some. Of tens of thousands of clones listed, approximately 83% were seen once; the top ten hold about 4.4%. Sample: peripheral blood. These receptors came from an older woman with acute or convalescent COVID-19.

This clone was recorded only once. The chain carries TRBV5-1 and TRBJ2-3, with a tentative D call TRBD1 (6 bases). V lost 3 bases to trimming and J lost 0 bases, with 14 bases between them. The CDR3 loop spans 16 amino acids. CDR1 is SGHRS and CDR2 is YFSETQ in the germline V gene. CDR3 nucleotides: TGCGCCAGCAGCTCGGAGACAGGACTTAGCACAGATACGCAGTATTTT. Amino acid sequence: CASSSETGLSTDTQYF.

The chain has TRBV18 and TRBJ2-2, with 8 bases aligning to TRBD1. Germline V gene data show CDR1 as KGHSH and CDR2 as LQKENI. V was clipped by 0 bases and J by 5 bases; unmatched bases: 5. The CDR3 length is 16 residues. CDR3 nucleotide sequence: TGTGCCAGCTCACCACCGCACAGGGGGACGACCGGGGAGCTGTTTTTT. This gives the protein CASSPPHRGTTGELFF.

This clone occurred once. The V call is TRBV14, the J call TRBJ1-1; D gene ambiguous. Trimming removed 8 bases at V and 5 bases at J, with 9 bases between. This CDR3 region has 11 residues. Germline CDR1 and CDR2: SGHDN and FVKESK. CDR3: CASHVRTEAFF. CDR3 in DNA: TGTGCCAGCCACGTGAGGACTGAAGCTTTCTTT. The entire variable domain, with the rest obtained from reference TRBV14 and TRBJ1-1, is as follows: EAGVTQFPSHSVIEKGQTVTLRCDPISGHDNLYWYRRVMGKEIKFLLHFVKESKQDESGMPNNRFLAERTGGTYSTLKVQPAELEDSGVYFCASHVRTEAFFGQGTRLTVV.

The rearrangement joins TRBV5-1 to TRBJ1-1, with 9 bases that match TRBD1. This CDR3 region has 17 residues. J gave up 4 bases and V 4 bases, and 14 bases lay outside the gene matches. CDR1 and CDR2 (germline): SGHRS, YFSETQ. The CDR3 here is CASSAVLQGAVSTEAFF. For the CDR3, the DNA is TGCGCCAGCAGCGCGGTCCTACAGGGGGCCGTAAGCACTGAAGCTTTCTTT. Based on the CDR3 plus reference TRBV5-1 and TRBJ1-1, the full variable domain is KAGVTQTPRYLIKTRGQQVTLSCSPISGHRSVSWYQQTPGQGLQFLFEYFSETQRNKGNFPGRFSGRQFSNSRSEMNVSTLELGDSALYLCASSAVLQGAVSTEAFFGQGTRLTVV.

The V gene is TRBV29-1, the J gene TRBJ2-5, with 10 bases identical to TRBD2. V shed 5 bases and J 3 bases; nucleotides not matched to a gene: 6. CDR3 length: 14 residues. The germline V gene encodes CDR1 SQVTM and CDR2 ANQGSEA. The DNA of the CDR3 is TGCAGCGTTTATTTAGCGGGGGGCAAAGAGACCCAGTACTTC. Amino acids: CSVYLAGGKETQYF.

The CDR3 sequence is CASSDRRDTGELFF. DNA of the CDR3: TGTGCCAGCAGTGACAGGAGGGACACCGGGGAGCTGTTTTTT. The rearrangement uses TRBV2 and TRBJ2-2; D might be TRBD2 (6 bases). The CDR3 contains 14 residues. Germline assignment: CDR1 SNHLY and CDR2 FYNNEI. V lost 3 bases to trimming and J lost 3 bases, with 8 bases between them.

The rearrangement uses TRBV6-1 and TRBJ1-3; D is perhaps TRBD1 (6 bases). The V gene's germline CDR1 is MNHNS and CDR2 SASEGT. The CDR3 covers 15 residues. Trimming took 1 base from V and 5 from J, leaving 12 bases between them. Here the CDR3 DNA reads TGTGCCAGCAGTGAAGGGTCGACAGGCAGAAACACCATATATTTT. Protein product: CASSEGSTGRNTIYF.

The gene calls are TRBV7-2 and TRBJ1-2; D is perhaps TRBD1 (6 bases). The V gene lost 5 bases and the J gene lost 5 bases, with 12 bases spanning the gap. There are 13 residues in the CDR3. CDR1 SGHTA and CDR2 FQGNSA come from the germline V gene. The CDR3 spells CASSLNRVYGYTF. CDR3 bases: TGTGCCAGCAGCCTCAACAGGGTGTATGGCTACACCTTC.

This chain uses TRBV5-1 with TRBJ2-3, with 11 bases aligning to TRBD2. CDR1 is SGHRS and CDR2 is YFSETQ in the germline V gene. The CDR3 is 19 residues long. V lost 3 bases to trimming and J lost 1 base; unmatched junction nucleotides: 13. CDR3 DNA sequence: TGCGCCAGCAGCTACCGCCCTTCGACTAGCGGGGCGGGCACAGATACGCAGTATTTT. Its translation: CASSYRPSTSGAGTDTQYF.

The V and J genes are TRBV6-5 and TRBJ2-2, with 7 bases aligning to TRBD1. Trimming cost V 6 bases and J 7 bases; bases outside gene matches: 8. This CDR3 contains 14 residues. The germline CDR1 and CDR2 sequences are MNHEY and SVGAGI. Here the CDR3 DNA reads TGTGCCAGCAGGAGGACAGGTCCGGACGGGGAGCTGTTTTTT. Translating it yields CASRRTGPDGELFF.

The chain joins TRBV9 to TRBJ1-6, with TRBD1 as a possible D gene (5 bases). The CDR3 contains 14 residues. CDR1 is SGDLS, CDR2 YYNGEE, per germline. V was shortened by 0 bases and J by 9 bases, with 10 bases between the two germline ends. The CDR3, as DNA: TGTGCCAGCAGCGTAGCTGGCACAGGTTCACCCCTCCACTTT. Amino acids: CASSVAGTGSPLHF.

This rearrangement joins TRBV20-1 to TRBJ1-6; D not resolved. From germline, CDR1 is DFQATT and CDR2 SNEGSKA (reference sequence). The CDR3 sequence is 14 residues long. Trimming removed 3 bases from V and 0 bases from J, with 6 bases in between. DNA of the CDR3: TGCAGTGCTAGTCGGGGCTCCTATAATTCACCCCTCCACTTT. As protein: CSASRGSYNSPLHF.

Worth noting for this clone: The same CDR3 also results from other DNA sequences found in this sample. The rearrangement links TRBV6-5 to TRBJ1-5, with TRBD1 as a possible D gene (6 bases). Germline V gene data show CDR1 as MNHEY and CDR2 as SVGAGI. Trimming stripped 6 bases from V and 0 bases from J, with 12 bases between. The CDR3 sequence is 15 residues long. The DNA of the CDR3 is TGTGCCAGCAGCTGGACAGCCGATAGCAATCAGCCCCAGCATTTT. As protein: CASSWTADSNQPQHF.

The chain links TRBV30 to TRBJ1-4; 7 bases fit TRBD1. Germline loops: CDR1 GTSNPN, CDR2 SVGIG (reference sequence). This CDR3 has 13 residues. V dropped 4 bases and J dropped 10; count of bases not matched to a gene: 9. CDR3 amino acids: CAWNRDSLGKLFF. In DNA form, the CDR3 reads TGTGCCTGGAACCGGGACAGTCTAGGAAAACTGTTTTTT.

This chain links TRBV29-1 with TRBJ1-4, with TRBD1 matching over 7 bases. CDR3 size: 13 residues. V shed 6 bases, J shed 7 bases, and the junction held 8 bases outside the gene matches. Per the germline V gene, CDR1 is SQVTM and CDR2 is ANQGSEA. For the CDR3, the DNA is TGCAGCGTGACGACAGGGTCTACTGAAAAACTGTTTTTT. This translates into CSVTTGSTEKLFF.

This chain's CDR3 is CASSLLRAPSTDTQYF. DNA of the CDR3: TGCGCCAGCAGCTTGTTGAGGGCCCCTAGTACAGATACGCAGTATTTT. The genes are TRBV5-1 and TRBJ2-3; TRBD2 is a possible D gene (5 bases). Trimming removed 1 base from V and 3 bases from J, with 15 bases in between. The CDR3 runs 16 residues. The germline V gene has CDR1 SGHRS and CDR2 YFSETQ.

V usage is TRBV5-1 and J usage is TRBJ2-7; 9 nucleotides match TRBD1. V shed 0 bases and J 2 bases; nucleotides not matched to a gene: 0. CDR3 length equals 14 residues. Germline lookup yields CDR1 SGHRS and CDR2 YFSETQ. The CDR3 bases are TGCGCCAGCAGCTTGGGACAGGGGGCCTACGAGCAGTACTTC. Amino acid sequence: CASSLGQGAYEQYF. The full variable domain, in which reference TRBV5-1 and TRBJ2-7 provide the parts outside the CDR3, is KAGVTQTPRYLIKTRGQQVTLSCSPISGHRSVSWYQQTPGQGLQFLFEYFSETQRNKGNFPGRFSGRQFSNSRSEMNVSTLELGDSALYLCASSLGQGAYEQYFGPGTRLTVT.

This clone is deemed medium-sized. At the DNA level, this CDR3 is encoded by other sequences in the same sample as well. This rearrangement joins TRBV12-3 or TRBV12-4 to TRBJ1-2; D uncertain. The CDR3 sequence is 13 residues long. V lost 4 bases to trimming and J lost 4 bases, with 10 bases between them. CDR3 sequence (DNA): TGTGCCAGCAGTTCGTCGACGGGCTATGGCTACACCTTC. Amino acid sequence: CASSSSTGYGYTF.

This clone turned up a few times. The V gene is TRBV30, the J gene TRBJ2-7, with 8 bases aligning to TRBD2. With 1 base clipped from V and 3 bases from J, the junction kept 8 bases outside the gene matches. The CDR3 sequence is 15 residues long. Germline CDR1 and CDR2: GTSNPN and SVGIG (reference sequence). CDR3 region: CAWSGRGGAGYEQYF. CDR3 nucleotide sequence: TGTGCCTGGAGTGGCCGGGGGGGGGCCGGCTACGAGCAGTACTTC.

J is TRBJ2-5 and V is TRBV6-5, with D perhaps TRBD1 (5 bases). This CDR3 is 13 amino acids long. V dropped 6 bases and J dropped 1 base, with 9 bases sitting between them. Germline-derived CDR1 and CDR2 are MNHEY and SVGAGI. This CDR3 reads CASSWTSQETQYF. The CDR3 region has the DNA TGTGCCAGCAGCTGGACATCCCAAGAGACCCAGTACTTC.

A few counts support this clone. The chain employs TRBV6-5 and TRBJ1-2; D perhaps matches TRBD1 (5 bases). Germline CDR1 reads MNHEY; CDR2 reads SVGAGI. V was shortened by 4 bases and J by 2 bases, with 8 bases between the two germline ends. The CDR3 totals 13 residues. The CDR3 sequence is CASSSGENYGYTF. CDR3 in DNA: TGTGCCAGCAGTTCGGGGGAGAACTATGGCTACACCTTC.

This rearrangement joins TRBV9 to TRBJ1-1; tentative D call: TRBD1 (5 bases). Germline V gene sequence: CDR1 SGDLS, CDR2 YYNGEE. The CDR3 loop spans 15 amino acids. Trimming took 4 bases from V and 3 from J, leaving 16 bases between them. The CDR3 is CASSKLRGTDTEAFF. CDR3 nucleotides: TGTGCCAGCAGCAAACTTCGGGGGACGGACACTGAAGCTTTCTTT.

The CDR3 coding sequence is TGTGCCAGTAGTATGGGTTACGGGAGAGGGGTGTATGGCACTGAAGCTTTCTTT. Translation gives CASSMGYGRGVYGTEAFF. The genes are TRBV19 and TRBJ1-1, with a possible D match to TRBD1 (5 bases). CDR1 LNHDA and CDR2 SQIVND come from the germline V gene (reference sequence). This CDR3 is built from 18 residues. V was pared by 3 bases and J by 4 bases, with 24 bases between.

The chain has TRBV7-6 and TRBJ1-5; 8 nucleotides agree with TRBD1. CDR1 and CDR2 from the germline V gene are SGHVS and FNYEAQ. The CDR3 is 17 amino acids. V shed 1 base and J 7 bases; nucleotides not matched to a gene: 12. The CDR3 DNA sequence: TGTGCCAGCAGCTTAGAAACAGGGGGGGCGTTCGGGCAGCCCCAGCATTTT. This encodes CASSLETGGAFGQPQHF.

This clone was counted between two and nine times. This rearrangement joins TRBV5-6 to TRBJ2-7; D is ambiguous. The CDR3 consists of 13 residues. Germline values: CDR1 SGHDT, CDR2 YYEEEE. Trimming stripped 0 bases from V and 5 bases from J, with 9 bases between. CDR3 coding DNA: TGTGCCAGCAGCTTGGCTTCGGGTAACGAGCAGTACTTC. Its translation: CASSLASGNEQYF.

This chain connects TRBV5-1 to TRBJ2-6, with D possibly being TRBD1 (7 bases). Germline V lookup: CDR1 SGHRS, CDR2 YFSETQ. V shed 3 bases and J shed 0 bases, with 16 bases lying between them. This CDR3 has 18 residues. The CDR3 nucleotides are TGCGCCAGCAGCTATGACAGGGCCGGGAGCTCTGGGGCCAACGTCCTGACTTTC. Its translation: CASSYDRAGSSGANVLTF.

CDR3 sequence: CSVVTRDSTYEQYF. The CDR3 DNA follows: TGCAGCGTAGTAACCCGGGACAGCACCTACGAGCAGTACTTC. This sequence joins TRBV29-1 and TRBJ2-7, with 7 bases identical to TRBD1. The J segment lost 2 bases and the V segment lost 6 bases, leaving 10 bases of the junction unmatched. CDR3 length equals 14 residues. Germline V gene lookup returns CDR1 SQVTM and CDR2 ANQGSEA.

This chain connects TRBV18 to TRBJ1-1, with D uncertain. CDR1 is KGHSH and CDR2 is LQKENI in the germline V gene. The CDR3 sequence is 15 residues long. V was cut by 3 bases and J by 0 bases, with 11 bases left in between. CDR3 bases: TGTGCCAGCTCACCCCGGACGGGGATGAACACTGAAGCTTTCTTT. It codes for CASSPRTGMNTEAFF.

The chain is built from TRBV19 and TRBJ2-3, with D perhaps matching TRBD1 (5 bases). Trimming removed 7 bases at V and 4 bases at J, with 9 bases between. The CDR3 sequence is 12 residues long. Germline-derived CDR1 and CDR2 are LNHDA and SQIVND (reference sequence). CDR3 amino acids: CASNQGADTQYF. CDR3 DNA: TGTGCCAGTAATCAGGGCGCAGATACGCAGTATTTT. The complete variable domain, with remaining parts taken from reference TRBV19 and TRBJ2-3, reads DGGITQSPKYLFRKEGQNVTLSCEQNLNHDAMYWYRQDPGQGLRLIYYSQIVNDFQKGDIAEGYSVSREKKESFPLTVTSAQKNPTAFYLCASNQGADTQYFGPGTRLTVL.